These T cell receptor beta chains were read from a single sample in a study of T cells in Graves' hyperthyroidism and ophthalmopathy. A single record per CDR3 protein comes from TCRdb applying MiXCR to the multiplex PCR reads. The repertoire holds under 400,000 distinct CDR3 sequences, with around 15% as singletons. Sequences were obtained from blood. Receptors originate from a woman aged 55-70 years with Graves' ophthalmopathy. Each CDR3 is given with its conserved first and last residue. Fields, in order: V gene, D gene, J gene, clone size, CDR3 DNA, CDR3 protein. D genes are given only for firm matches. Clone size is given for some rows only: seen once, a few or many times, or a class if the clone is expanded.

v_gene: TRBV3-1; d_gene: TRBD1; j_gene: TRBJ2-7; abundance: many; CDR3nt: TGTGCCAGCAGCACACACAGGGGGACGGGCGAGCAGTACTTC; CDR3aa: CASSTHRGTGEQYF
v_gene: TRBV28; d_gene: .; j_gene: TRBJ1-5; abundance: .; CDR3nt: TGTGCCAGCAGTTTACCGGGGGGCGGGGGTCAGCCCCAGCATTTT; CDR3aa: CASSLPGGGGQPQHF
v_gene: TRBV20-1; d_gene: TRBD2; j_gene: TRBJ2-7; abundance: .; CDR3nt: TGCAGTGCTAGCCCCGGCGGACCGGGACTAGCCGCGGGGAGCGAGCAGTACTTC; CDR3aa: CSASPGGPGLAAGSEQYF
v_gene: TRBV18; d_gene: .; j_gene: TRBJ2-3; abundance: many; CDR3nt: TGTGCCAGCTCACCAACATCTAGGGTTAGCACAGATACGCAGTATTTT; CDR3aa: CASSPTSRVSTDTQYF
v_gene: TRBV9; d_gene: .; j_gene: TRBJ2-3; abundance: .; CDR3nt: TGTGCCAGCAGGGCGATGGGGGCTAGCACAGATACGCAGTATTTT; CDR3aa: CASRAMGASTDTQYF
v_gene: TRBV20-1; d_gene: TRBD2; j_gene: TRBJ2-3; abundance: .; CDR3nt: TGCAGTGCTACCCGGGAGGGCCTGGCAGATACGCAGTATTTT; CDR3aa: CSATREGLADTQYF
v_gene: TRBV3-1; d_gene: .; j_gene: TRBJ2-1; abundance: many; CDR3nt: TGTGCCAGCAGCCAAGATAGGTCCGCAGCTGAGCAGTTCTTC; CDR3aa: CASSQDRSAAEQFF
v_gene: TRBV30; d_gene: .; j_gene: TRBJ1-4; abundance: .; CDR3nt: TGTGCCTGGAGTTACAGGCCTTTTTCTGAAAAACTGTTTTTT; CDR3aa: CAWSYRPFSEKLFF
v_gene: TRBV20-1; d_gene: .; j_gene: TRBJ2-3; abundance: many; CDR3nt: TGCAGTGCTAGAGATATAGCGAGCACAGATACGCAGTATTTT; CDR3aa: CSARDIASTDTQYF
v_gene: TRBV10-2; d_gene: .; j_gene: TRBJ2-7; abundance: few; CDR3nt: TGCGCCAGCAGTGTGGACATGCGGGGCTACGAGCAGTACTTC; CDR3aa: CASSVDMRGYEQYF
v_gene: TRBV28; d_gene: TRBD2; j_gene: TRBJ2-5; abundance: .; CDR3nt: TGTGCCAGCAGTTTGGGCTCGGGACTAGCGGGAGTCGAGACCCAGTACTTC; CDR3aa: CASSLGSGLAGVETQYF
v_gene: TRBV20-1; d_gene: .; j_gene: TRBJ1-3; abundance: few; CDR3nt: TGCAGTGCTAGGGTGGGGATCAGCTCTGGAAACACCATATATTTT; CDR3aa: CSARVGISSGNTIYF
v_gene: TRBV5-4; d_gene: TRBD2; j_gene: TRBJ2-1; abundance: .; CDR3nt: TGTGCCAGCAGCTTTCCCTTTGCCGGGAGGAATGAGCAGTTCTTC; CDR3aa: CASSFPFAGRNEQFF
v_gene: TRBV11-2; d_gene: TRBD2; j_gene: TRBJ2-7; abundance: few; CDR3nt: TGTGCCAGCAGCCCATTACTGTCTAGCGGGAGTCGGGAGCAGTACTTC; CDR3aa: CASSPLLSSGSREQYF
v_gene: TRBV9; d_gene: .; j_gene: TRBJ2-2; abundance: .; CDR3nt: TGTGCCAGCAGCGTAGGCAGCGGGCACACCGGGGAGCTGTTTTTT; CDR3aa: CASSVGSGHTGELFF
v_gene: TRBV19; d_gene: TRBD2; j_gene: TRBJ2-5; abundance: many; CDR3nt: TGTGCCAGTACTCGGGGGGGAGAAGAGACCCAGTACTTC; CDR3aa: CASTRGGEETQYF
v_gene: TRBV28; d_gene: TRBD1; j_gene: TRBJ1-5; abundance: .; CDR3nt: TGTGCCAGCAGTTCGACAGGGGGCAGGAAGCCCCAGCATTTT; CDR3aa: CASSSTGGRKPQHF
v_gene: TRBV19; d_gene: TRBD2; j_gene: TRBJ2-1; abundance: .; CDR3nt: TGTGCCAGTACCCCACTCCCTCTAGCGGGAGGGTTCGATGAGCAGTTCTTC; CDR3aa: CASTPLPLAGGFDEQFF
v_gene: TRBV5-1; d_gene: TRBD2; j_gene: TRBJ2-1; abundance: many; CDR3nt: TGCGCCAGCAGCCCCATAGCGGGAGTCGACAATGAGCAGTTCTTC; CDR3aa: CASSPIAGVDNEQFF
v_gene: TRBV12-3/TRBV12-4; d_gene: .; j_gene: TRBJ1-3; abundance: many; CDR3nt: TGTGCCAGCAGTTCAGGGACGTATGCCTCTGGAAACACCATATATTTT; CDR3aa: CASSSGTYASGNTIYF
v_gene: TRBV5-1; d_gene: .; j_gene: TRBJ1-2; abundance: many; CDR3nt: TGCGCCAGCAGCAAAGAGGTTAACTATGGCTACACCTTC; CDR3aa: CASSKEVNYGYTF
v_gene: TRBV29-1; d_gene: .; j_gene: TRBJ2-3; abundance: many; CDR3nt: TGCAGCGTTGGTCCCACAGATACGCAGTATTTT; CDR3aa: CSVGPTDTQYF
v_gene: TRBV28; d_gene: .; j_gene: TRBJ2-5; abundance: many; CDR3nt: TGTGCCACCTCGGGCCCTATCCGGGGGACCCAGTACTTC; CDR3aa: CATSGPIRGTQYF
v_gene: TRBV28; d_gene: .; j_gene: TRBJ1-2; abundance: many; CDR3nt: TGTGCCAGCAGTTTATTTTCTGGTCAGGGAGAGAACTATGGCTACACCTTC; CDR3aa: CASSLFSGQGENYGYTF
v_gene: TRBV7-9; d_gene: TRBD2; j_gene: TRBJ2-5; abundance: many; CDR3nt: TGTGCCAGCAGCTTTAGAGCGGGAGGGCCGGAAACACAGACCCAGTACTTC; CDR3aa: CASSFRAGGPETQTQYF
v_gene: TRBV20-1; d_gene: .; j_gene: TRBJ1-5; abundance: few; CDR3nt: TGCAGTGCTAGGGAACAGGGCAATCAGCCCCAGCATTTT; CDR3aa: CSAREQGNQPQHF
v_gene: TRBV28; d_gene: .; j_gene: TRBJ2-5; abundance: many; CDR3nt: TGTGCCAGCAGTAATGGAGGGGCCCAAGAGACCCAGTACTTC; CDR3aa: CASSNGGAQETQYF
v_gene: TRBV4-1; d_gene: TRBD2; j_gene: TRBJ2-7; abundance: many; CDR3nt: TGCGCCAGCAGCACTACTAGCGGGACTACCTACGAGCAGTACTTC; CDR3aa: CASSTTSGTTYEQYF
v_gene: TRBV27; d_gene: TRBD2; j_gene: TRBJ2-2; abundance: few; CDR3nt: TGTGCCAGCAAGGGAGGGCCAATCACCGGGGAGCTGTTTTTT; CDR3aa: CASKGGPITGELFF
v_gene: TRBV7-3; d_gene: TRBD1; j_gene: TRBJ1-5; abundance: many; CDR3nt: TGTGCCAGCAGCAGCCCAAAGGGGTGGGGACAGGGATCCTGGAGTCAGCCCCAGCATTTT; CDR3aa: CASSSPKGWGQGSWSQPQHF
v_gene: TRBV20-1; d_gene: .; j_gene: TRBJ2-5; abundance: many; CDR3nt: TGCAGTGCTAGTCTTGGGCTAGAGACCCAGTACTTC; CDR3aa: CSASLGLETQYF
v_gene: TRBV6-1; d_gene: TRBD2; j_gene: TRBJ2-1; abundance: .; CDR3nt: TGTGCCAGCAGTGATAATAGCGGGACCTACAATGAGCAGTTCTTC; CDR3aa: CASSDNSGTYNEQFF
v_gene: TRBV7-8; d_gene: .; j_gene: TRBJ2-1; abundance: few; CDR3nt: TGTGCCAGCAGCTTAGCGGGCGGCAGGGTCCATGAGCAGTTCTTC; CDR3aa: CASSLAGGRVHEQFF
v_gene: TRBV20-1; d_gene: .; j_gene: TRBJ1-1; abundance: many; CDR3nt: TGCAGTGCTAGAGACGAGGGGGTCTCTGAAGCTTTCTTT; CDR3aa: CSARDEGVSEAFF
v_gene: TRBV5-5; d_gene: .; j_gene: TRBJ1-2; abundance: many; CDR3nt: TGTGCCAGCAGCTTGGAACTCCGCCCCTATGGCTACACCTTC; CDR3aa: CASSLELRPYGYTF
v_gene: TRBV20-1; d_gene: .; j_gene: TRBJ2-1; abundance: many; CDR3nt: TGCAGTGCTAGAGACCCCCCCAATGAGCAGTTCTTC; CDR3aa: CSARDPPNEQFF
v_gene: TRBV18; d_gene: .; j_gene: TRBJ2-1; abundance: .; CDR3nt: TGTGCCAGCTCACCACCCGTAGCGGAGCACTACAATGAGCAGTTCTTC; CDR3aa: CASSPPVAEHYNEQFF
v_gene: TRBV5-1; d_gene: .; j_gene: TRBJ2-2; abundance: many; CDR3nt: TGCGCCAGCAGCTTGTTTGGGAACAGGGACTCCACCGGGGAGCTGTTTTTT; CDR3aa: CASSLFGNRDSTGELFF
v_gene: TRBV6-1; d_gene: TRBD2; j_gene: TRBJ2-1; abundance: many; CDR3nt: TGTGCCAGCAGTGAAGCACTAGCGGGAGGCGGTAATGAGCAGTTCTTC; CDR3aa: CASSEALAGGGNEQFF
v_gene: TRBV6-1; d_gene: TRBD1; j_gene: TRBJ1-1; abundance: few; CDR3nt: TGTGCCTCGACAGGGGTGGAGAACACTGAAGCTTTCTTT; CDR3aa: CASTGVENTEAFF
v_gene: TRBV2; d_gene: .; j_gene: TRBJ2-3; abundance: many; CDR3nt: TGTGCCAGCAGGACATACCGCACAGATACGCAGTATTTT; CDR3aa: CASRTYRTDTQYF
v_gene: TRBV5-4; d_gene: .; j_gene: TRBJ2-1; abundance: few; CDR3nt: TGTGCCAGCAGCACCGGGGCAGGGTGGGGCCAAAATGAGCAGTTCTTC; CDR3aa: CASSTGAGWGQNEQFF
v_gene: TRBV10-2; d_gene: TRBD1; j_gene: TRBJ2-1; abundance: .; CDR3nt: TGCGCCAGCAGTGACGACAGGGCGGATTTAGGTCAGTTCTTC; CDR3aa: CASSDDRADLGQFF